Listed here are 8 T cell receptor beta chains from one sample, sequenced in a study of blood T cell repertoires in COVID-19. The data were produced by immunoSEQ multiplex PCR, yet TCRdb's version contains in-frame clones alone and is incomplete. The table lists about 100,000 clones, 91% of them singletons. The sequencing sample was made of peripheral blood. All receptors derive from a man aged 50 to 60 with acute or convalescent COVID-19.

The chain employs TRBV6-1 and TRBJ1-5; tentatively, D is TRBD1 (6 bases). Between the trimmed V and J ends, which lost 0 bases and 5 bases, there was a span of 11 bases. Germline loops: CDR1 MNHNS, CDR2 SASEGT. The CDR3 totals 15 residues. The CDR3 nucleotides are TGTGCCAGCAGTGAAGCAGGGGGACTATATCAGCCCCAGCATTTT. Its protein product is CASSEAGGLYQPQHF.

The chain recombines TRBV5-1 with TRBJ1-2, with TRBD1 matching over 9 bases. The CDR3 sequence is 17 residues long. Germline CDR1 is SGHRS and CDR2 is YFSETQ. The J segment lost 5 bases and the V segment lost 4 bases, leaving 15 bases of the junction unmatched. DNA for the CDR3: TGCGCCAGCAGCGACGGGACAGGGATAAGTGGATTGTATGGCTACACCTTC. Translation gives CASSDGTGISGLYGYTF.

The chain combines TRBV5-5 with TRBJ1-1; TRBD1 agrees at 7 bases. Per the germline V gene, CDR1 is SGHKS and CDR2 is YYEKEE (reference sequence). The CDR3 contains 17 residues. The J segment lost 3 bases and the V segment lost 4 bases, leaving 15 bases of the junction unmatched. This CDR3 reads CASSPRQGKRSYTEAFF. The CDR3 DNA reads TGTGCCAGCAGCCCAAGACAGGGTAAACGTTCGTACACTGAAGCTTTCTTT.

The chain recombines TRBV18 with TRBJ1-3; D uncertain. The CDR3 loop spans 15 amino acids. V shed 3 bases and J shed 0 bases, with 9 bases lying between them. CDR1 and CDR2 from the germline V gene are KGHSH and LQKENI. CDR3 region: CASSPVLLSGNTIYF. The CDR3 nucleotides read TGTGCCAGCTCACCTGTCCTACTCTCTGGAAACACCATATATTTT.

V gene TRBV9 combines with J gene TRBJ2-3; 8 bases are shared with TRBD2. The length of the CDR3 is 17 residues. Losses at the gene ends were 0 bases for V and 3 bases for J; bases not matched to a gene: 9. Germline V gives CDR1 SGDLS, CDR2 YYNGEE. The CDR3 here is CASSVAGLAGGTDTQYF. The CDR3 DNA follows: TGTGCCAGCAGCGTAGCAGGGCTAGCGGGCGGGACAGATACGCAGTATTTT.

This clone was seen a handful of times. This chain connects TRBV7-9 to TRBJ2-5, with 7 bases lining up with TRBD1. The CDR3 runs 15 residues. Per the germline V gene, CDR1 is SEHNR and CDR2 is FQNEAQ (reference sequence). J gave up 4 bases and V 1 base, and 6 bases lay outside the gene matches. This chain's CDR3 is CASSLDRGGRETQYF. The CDR3 region has the DNA TGTGCCAGCAGCTTAGACAGGGGCGGTAGAGAGACCCAGTACTTC.

V and J are TRBV2 and TRBJ1-1; 8 bases align to TRBD1. The ends lost 3 bases at V and 3 bases at J; junction bases unmatched: 9. This CDR3 is 16 amino acids long. Germline V gene lookup returns CDR1 SNHLY and CDR2 FYNNEI. The CDR3 reads CASSDTRTGYYTEAFF. The CDR3 bases are TGTGCCAGCAGTGATACTAGGACAGGGTACTACACTGAAGCTTTCTTT.

Only one count was recorded for this clone. The gene calls are TRBV28 and TRBJ2-3; D uncertain. The CDR3 is 12 amino acids. Germline V gives CDR1 MDHEN, CDR2 SYDVKM. The V and J ends lost 7 bases and 6 bases respectively, with 11 bases between them. The CDR3 reads CASIAPGDTQYF. CDR3 sequence (DNA): TGTGCCAGCATCGCTCCCGGGGATACGCAGTATTTT.